A selection of T cell receptor beta chains follows, all from one sample in a study of vaccination and CD4 T cells after COVID-19. These TCRs are of unknown antigen specificity. TCRdb re-derived calls from the PCR reads in MiXCR, one entry per CDR3 protein. The table lists about 5,500 distinct CDR3 sequences, roughly two thirds of them singletons, with roughly 19% in the top ten. The sample was CD4+ T cells from blood, cultured in vitro. These receptors were collected from a human donor who had recovered from COVID-19. CDR3s include the opening cysteine and the closing phenylalanine or tryptophan. D genes are given only for firm matches. Only some rows state a clone size, as once, few, many or a class for expanded clones.

D gene: TRBD1; clone size: NA; V gene: TRBV7-2; J gene: TRBJ2-7; CDR3 DNA: TGTGCCAGCAGCATGGACAGGAGCTCCTACGAGCAGTACTTC; CDR3 protein: CASSMDRSSYEQYF
D gene: TRBD1; clone size: NA; V gene: TRBV2; J gene: TRBJ1-1; CDR3 DNA: TGTGCCAGCAGCGAACAGGGGGACACTGAAGCTTTCTTT; CDR3 protein: CASSEQGDTEAFF
D gene: NA; clone size: NA; V gene: TRBV12-3/TRBV12-4; J gene: TRBJ2-1; CDR3 DNA: TGTGCCAGCAGTCCCCAGGGGTCCTACAATGAGCAGTTCTTC; CDR3 protein: CASSPQGSYNEQFF
D gene: NA; clone size: NA; V gene: TRBV29-1; J gene: TRBJ1-1; CDR3 DNA: TGCAGCGCCCGGGGGCTCCCATTCCAGAACACTGAAGCTTTCTTT; CDR3 protein: CSARGLPFQNTEAFF
D gene: NA; clone size: NA; V gene: TRBV6-5; J gene: TRBJ1-5; CDR3 DNA: TGTGCCAGCAGGTACGGTTACGGACATAGCAATCAGCCCCAGCATTTT; CDR3 protein: CASRYGYGHSNQPQHF
D gene: TRBD2; clone size: NA; V gene: TRBV18; J gene: TRBJ2-1; CDR3 DNA: TGTGCCAGCTCTCAGCTAGCGGCCTCCTACAATGAGCAGTTCTTC; CDR3 protein: CASSQLAASYNEQFF
D gene: TRBD1; clone size: NA; V gene: TRBV24-1; J gene: TRBJ1-2; CDR3 DNA: TGTGCCACCAGTGACTTACAGGGGGCGGGAGGCTACACCTTC; CDR3 protein: CATSDLQGAGGYTF
D gene: NA; clone size: NA; V gene: TRBV7-6; J gene: TRBJ2-5; CDR3 DNA: TGTGCCAGCAGCGTCGTGTTTTGCGGACAAGAGACCCAGTACTTC; CDR3 protein: CASSVVFCGQETQYF
D gene: TRBD2; clone size: once; V gene: TRBV20-1; J gene: TRBJ2-3; CDR3 DNA: TGCAGTGCTAGTAGGACTAGCGGGGGGCGCACAGATACGCAGTATTTT; CDR3 protein: CSASRTSGGRTDTQYF
D gene: TRBD1; clone size: NA; V gene: TRBV7-8; J gene: TRBJ1-2; CDR3 DNA: TGTGCCAGCAGCAACCGACAGGGTGAGACCATTAACTATGGCTACACCTTC; CDR3 protein: CASSNRQGETINYGYTF
D gene: NA; clone size: NA; V gene: TRBV21-1; J gene: TRBJ2-2; CDR3 DNA: TGTGCCATATCAAGCGAGCCGGGACTAGTTAACACCGGGGAGCTGTTTTTT; CDR3 protein: CAISSEPGLVNTGELFF
D gene: NA; clone size: NA; V gene: TRBV6-1; J gene: TRBJ2-5; CDR3 DNA: TGTGCCAGCACCCAAGTGGGGGCAGAGACCCAGTACTTC; CDR3 protein: CASTQVGAETQYF
D gene: TRBD1; clone size: few; V gene: TRBV19; J gene: TRBJ1-2; CDR3 DNA: TGTGCCAGTAGTATAGATGGGACAGGTGGCTACACCTTC; CDR3 protein: CASSIDGTGGYTF
D gene: NA; clone size: NA; V gene: TRBV28; J gene: TRBJ1-1; CDR3 DNA: TGTGCCAGCAGGACTCCCGGGACTGAAGCTTTCTTT; CDR3 protein: CASRTPGTEAFF
D gene: NA; clone size: NA; V gene: TRBV28; J gene: TRBJ2-5; CDR3 DNA: TGTGCCAGCAGTTCCTTGAGGGAGACCCAGTACTTC; CDR3 protein: CASSSLRETQYF
D gene: TRBD2; clone size: NA; V gene: TRBV7-3; J gene: TRBJ2-5; CDR3 DNA: TGTGCCAGCAGCTTAACTAGCGGGGGAGAGACCCAGTACTTC; CDR3 protein: CASSLTSGGETQYF
D gene: NA; clone size: NA; V gene: TRBV14; J gene: TRBJ1-4; CDR3 DNA: TGTGCCAGCAGCCCAGCCTTAAAACAGTCTAATGAAAAACTGTTTTTT; CDR3 protein: CASSPALKQSNEKLFF
D gene: TRBD2; clone size: once; V gene: TRBV2; J gene: TRBJ2-7; CDR3 DNA: TGTGCCAGCAGGGGGACTAGCGGGGGCTACGAGCAGTACTTC; CDR3 protein: CASRGTSGGYEQYF
D gene: NA; clone size: large; V gene: TRBV29-1; J gene: TRBJ2-3; CDR3 DNA: TGCAGCGTTGGACATGCTAGGACCTCCCTAGATACGCAGTATTTT; CDR3 protein: CSVGHARTSLDTQYF
D gene: NA; clone size: NA; V gene: TRBV7-9; J gene: TRBJ1-4; CDR3 DNA: TGTGCCAGCAGCTTAGGAACAGGCGCTGAAAAACTGTTTTTT; CDR3 protein: CASSLGTGAEKLFF
D gene: TRBD1; clone size: few; V gene: TRBV12-3/TRBV12-4; J gene: TRBJ1-5; CDR3 DNA: TGTGCCAGCAATACACAGGGGGAGAATCAGCCCCAGCATTTT; CDR3 protein: CASNTQGENQPQHF
D gene: NA; clone size: NA; V gene: TRBV7-9; J gene: TRBJ1-5; CDR3 DNA: TGTGCCAGCAGCTTAGGCACAGGGTTCACCGATCAGCCCCAGCATTTT; CDR3 protein: CASSLGTGFTDQPQHF
D gene: NA; clone size: NA; V gene: TRBV5-1; J gene: TRBJ1-1; CDR3 DNA: TGCGCCAGCAGTGATCAGGGGATAGGTATGAACACTGAAGCTTTCTTT; CDR3 protein: CASSDQGIGMNTEAFF
D gene: TRBD1; clone size: NA; V gene: TRBV20-1; J gene: TRBJ2-5; CDR3 DNA: TGCAGTGGGGGGACAGGGGAACATCGAGAGACCCAGTACTTC; CDR3 protein: CSGGTGEHRETQYF
D gene: NA; clone size: NA; V gene: TRBV7-3; J gene: TRBJ1-2; CDR3 DNA: TGTGCCAGCAGCCCGGACGGGTACTATGGCTACACCTTC; CDR3 protein: CASSPDGYYGYTF
D gene: NA; clone size: NA; V gene: TRBV7-2; J gene: TRBJ2-3; CDR3 DNA: TGTGCCAGCAGCTCCCCCCTCCTGGGTACGCAGTATTTT; CDR3 protein: CASSSPLLGTQYF
D gene: TRBD1; clone size: NA; V gene: TRBV20-1; J gene: TRBJ1-2; CDR3 DNA: TGCAGTGTCCCACAGGGGGCGGGGAATGGCTACACCTTC; CDR3 protein: CSVPQGAGNGYTF
D gene: NA; clone size: NA; V gene: TRBV15; J gene: TRBJ1-3; CDR3 DNA: TGTGCCACCAGCAGACGTCGACCTACAGGGTCGGGAAACACCATATATTTT; CDR3 protein: CATSRRRPTGSGNTIYF